This TCR beta chain is drawn from a study of cytomegalovirus exposure and HLA in healthy donors. Whole-study results and caveats: Testing in vitro showed three CMV-associated chains specific for CMV antigens.

Between the trimmed V and J ends, which lost 1 base and 4 bases, there was a span of 13 bases. The CDR3 has 16 amino acids. Germline V gene lookup returns CDR1 MNHEY and CDR2 SVGAGI. PCR involved 60 Vbeta and 13 Jbeta primers. Using immunoSEQ multiplex PCR, the repertoire was profiled, and TCRdb retains in-frame clones only, with some absent. The repertoire shows around 70,000 clones; the top ten hold about 0.76%. Of note for this clone: Its antigen is as yet unknown.

The sample comprised PBMCs. This chain joins TRBV6-5 and TRBJ2-2; D is unresolved. This receptor was taken from a boy aged 5-17 years in good health and CMV-seronegative. CDR3 residues: CASSYYSTPSTGELFF. In DNA form, the CDR3 reads TGTGCCAGCAGTTACTACAGCACTCCAAGCACCGGGGAGCTGTTTTTT.